The T cell receptor (beta chain) under discussion was sequenced for a study of T cells after yellow fever vaccination. Findings of the study overall: After the booster, 96% of CD4 and around nine tenths of CD8 primary-response clones were re-detected. Weaker overall, the secondary response nonetheless peaked faster (day 5 versus 15).

Production of TCR cDNA was by 5'RACE template switching, which also added a universal primer site and UMIs. One entry per CDR3 protein results from TCRdb running MiXCR on the 5' RACE reads. There are hundreds of thousands of distinct CDR3 sequences in the sample; around 3.9% occur only once, and around 24% lies in the top ten. This CDR3 is built from 17 residues. Per germline, CDR1 LGHDT and CDR2 YNNKEL (reference sequence). V gave up 3 bases and J gave up 3 bases; unmatched junction bases: 10. At least ten counts were recorded for this clonotype. The antigen remains unidentified. The specimen comprised PBMCs, sampled on the day of the yellow fever booster vaccination. The gene calls are TRBV3-1 and TRBJ2-1; 8 nucleotides agree with TRBD2. The clonotype was recovered from a man aged 18 to 29 who received the YFV17D yellow fever vaccine. CDR3 amino acids: CASSHSTGGNLYNEQFF. The CDR3 bases are TGTGCCAGCAGCCACTCCACGGGGGGGAACCTCTACAATGAGCAGTTCTTC.